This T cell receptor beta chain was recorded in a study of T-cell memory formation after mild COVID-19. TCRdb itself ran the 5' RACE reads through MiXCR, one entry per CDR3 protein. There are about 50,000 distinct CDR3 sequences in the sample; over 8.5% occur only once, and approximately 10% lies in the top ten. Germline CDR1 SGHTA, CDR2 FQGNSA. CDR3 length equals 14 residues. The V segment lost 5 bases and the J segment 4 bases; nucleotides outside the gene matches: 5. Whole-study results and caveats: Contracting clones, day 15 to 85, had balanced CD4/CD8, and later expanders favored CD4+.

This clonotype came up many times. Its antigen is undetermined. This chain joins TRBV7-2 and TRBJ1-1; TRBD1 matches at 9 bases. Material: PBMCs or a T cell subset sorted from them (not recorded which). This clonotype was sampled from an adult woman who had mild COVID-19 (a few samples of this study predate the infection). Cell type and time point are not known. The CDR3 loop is CASSRDRGGTEAFF. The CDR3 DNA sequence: TGTGCCAGCAGCCGAGACAGGGGGGGCACTGAAGCTTTCTTT.